Listed here are 19 T cell receptor beta chains from one sample, sequenced in a study of T-cell reconstitution after alpha-beta-depleted transplantation in children. A TCRbeta library incorporating unique molecular identifiers was prepared. TCRdb analysed the PCR reads with MiXCR anew, one entry per CDR3 protein. The sample contains about 360,000 distinct CDR3 sequences, 13% of which appear only once. This sample comprised PBMCs, obtained from the stem cell graft. These receptors were collected from a human donor who donated a stem cell graft to a child with Fanconi anemia.

Ten or more counts support this clonotype. This chain connects TRBV29-1 to TRBJ2-5; no clear D gene. From germline, CDR1 is SQVTM and CDR2 ANQGSEA. The CDR3 totals 12 residues. Trimming shortened V by 4 bases and J by 4 bases, and 10 bases separated the two germline ends. The DNA for the CDR3 is TGCAGCGTTGGGAGAGTTGGAGAGACCCAGTACTTC. The encoded protein is CSVGRVGETQYF.

The table lists this clonotype with a few counts. The chain combines TRBV5-1 with TRBJ1-3; 7 positions match TRBD1. The V gene's germline CDR1 is SGHRS and CDR2 YFSETQ. V lost 2 bases and J lost 0; bases outside the gene matches: 11. CDR3 length: 18 amino acids. The CDR3 DNA sequence: TGCGCCAGCAGCTTCGGACAGGTTTCACCGCTCTCTGGAAACACCATATATTTT. This codes for CASSFGQVSPLSGNTIYF.

The chain combines TRBV6-5 with TRBJ2-5; 7 positions agree with TRBD2. The V gene end was trimmed by 1 base and the J gene end by 3 bases; junction bases not matched to a gene: 5. Germline assignment: CDR1 MNHEY and CDR2 SVGAGI. This CDR3 contains 15 residues. The CDR3 coding sequence is TGTGCCAGCAGTTACTTAGTCAGCGGGGAAGAGACCCAGTACTTC. Residues: CASSYLVSGEETQYF.

As for this clonotype: Given the absence of the conserved phenylalanine or tryptophan at the CDR3 end, a read error is likely. This sequence joins TRBV6-4 and TRBJ1-2, with no clear D. This CDR3 is built from 13 residues. Looked up from germline, CDR1 is MRHNA and CDR2 is SNTAGT. V dropped 3 bases and J dropped 0 bases, with 5 bases sitting between them. CDR3 sequence (DNA): TGTGCCAGCAGTGAAGGAGCTAACTATGGCTACACCTCC. Translated, it gives CASSEGANYGYTS.

There are many counts of this clonotype. This chain uses TRBV7-2 with TRBJ2-1, with D unresolved. This CDR3 has 12 amino acids. The germline V gene has CDR1 SGHTA and CDR2 FQGNSA. V was clipped by 5 bases and J by 6 bases, with 8 bases between them. In nucleotides, the CDR3 is TGTGCCAGCAGCCGCCAGCCCAATGAGCAGTTCTTC. This translates into CASSRQPNEQFF.

This chain connects TRBV6-5 to TRBJ1-1, with unresolved D. The length of the CDR3 is 15 residues. With 2 bases removed from V and 1 base from J, the gap between germline ends came to 11 bases. Germline CDR1 and CDR2: MNHEY and SVGAGI. CDR3 sequence reads: CASSYRERSNTEAFF. The CDR3 region has the DNA TGTGCCAGCAGTTACCGGGAGAGGTCGAACACTGAAGCTTTCTTT.

This clonotype appeared a few times. V gene TRBV5-1 combines with J gene TRBJ1-1, with 7 bases matching TRBD1. J lost 4 bases, V lost 4 bases, and 4 bases had no gene match. This CDR3 has 13 residues. The germline V gene encodes CDR1 SGHRS and CDR2 YFSETQ. CDR3 nucleotides: TGCGCCAGCAGCCCGACAGGGACCACTGAAGCTTTCTTT. Amino acids: CASSPTGTTEAFF.

This clonotype was seen only a few times. CDR3 residues: CASSSDGVNEQFF. The CDR3 DNA reads TGCGCCAGCAGCTCCGACGGAGTCAATGAGCAGTTCTTC. This chain uses TRBV5-1 with TRBJ2-1, with D uncertain. The germline V and J ends were trimmed by 3 bases and 6 bases, with 10 bases remaining between them. This CDR3 spans 13 amino acids. The germline gives CDR1 SGHRS, CDR2 YFSETQ. Complete variable domain (other parts from reference TRBV5-1 and TRBJ2-1): KAGVTQTPRYLIKTRGQQVTLSCSPISGHRSVSWYQQTPGQGLQFLFEYFSETQRNKGNFPGRFSGRQFSNSRSEMNVSTLELGDSALYLCASSSDGVNEQFFGPGTRLTVL.

This clonotype was recorded a few times. The J gene is TRBJ2-3, the V gene TRBV7-2, with 14 bases aligning to TRBD2. CDR3 size: 15 residues. Germline CDR1 is SGHTA and CDR2 is FQGNSA. The junction had 7 bases not matched to a gene; V was cut back by 4 bases and J by 10 bases. In DNA form, the CDR3 reads TGTGCCAGCAGCTCGCCGGGACTAGCGGGAGTCGCGCAGTATTTT. This codes for CASSSPGLAGVAQYF.

This chain uses TRBV24-1 with TRBJ2-5, with D possibly being TRBD1 or TRBD2 (5 bases each). V lost 3 bases and J 0 bases, leaving 16 bases between the germline ends. This CDR3 has 17 amino acids. The V gene's germline CDR1 is KGHDR and CDR2 SFDVKD. CDR3 in DNA: TGTGCCACCAGTGATGCGACCCCGGGACGGCACCAAGAGACCCAGTACTTC. It translates to CATSDATPGRHQETQYF.

This clonotype appeared a few times. CDR3 nucleotide sequence: TGTGCCAGCAGCCTATGGGAGGGGGAGGTCAATGAGCAGTTCTTC. Its protein is CASSLWEGEVNEQFF. The chain employs TRBV13 and TRBJ2-1, with a weak D call TRBD2 (7 bases). From germline, CDR1 is PRHDT and CDR2 FYEKMQ (reference sequence). CDR3 length: 15 residues. The V end was cut by 5 bases, the J end by 6 bases, with 17 bases between.

This clonotype was detected a few times. The chain employs TRBV6-5 and TRBJ1-6; TRBD1 aligns across 10 bases. From germline, CDR1 is MNHEY and CDR2 SVGAGI. The CDR3 is 14 amino acids. Losses at the gene ends were 3 bases for V and 10 bases for J; bases not matched to a gene: 3. CDR3: CASSYRDRGSPLHF. CDR3 in DNA: TGTGCCAGCAGTTATCGGGACAGGGGATCACCCCTCCACTTT.

This clonotype was seen more than once but under ten times. The chain combines TRBV6-2 or TRBV6-3 with TRBJ1-2; possible D gene TRBD1, 6 bases. Germline CDR1 and CDR2: MNHEY and SVGEGT. This CDR3 contains 15 residues. V shed 6 bases and J shed 7 bases, with 21 bases lying between them. The CDR3 sequence is CASRPSPDGGGGYTF. The CDR3 region has the DNA TGTGCCAGCAGACCCAGCCCGGATGGGGGCGGTGGCTACACCTTC.

This chain connects TRBV5-6 to TRBJ2-7; D is undetermined. The V gene's germline CDR1 is SGHDT and CDR2 YYEEEE. Trimming stripped 0 bases from V and 4 bases from J, with 8 bases between. This CDR3 comprises 13 residues. The CDR3 loop is CASSLDNEYEQYV. CDR3 in DNA: TGTGCCAGCAGCTTGGACAATGAATACGAGCAGTACGTC.

In its sample, this clonotype was seen a few times. The chain joins TRBV7-9 to TRBJ1-1, with D uncertain. V lost 5 bases and J lost 3, with 10 bases in between. Germline CDR1 and CDR2: SEHNR and FQNEAQ (reference sequence). The CDR3 runs 13 residues. The CDR3 DNA is TGTGCCAGCAGCCCGAGCAGGCACACTGAAGCTTTCTTT. This sequence encodes CASSPSRHTEAFF.

The genes are TRBV29-1 and TRBJ1-2; D unclear. V was pared by 3 bases and J by 5 bases, with 7 bases between. The CDR3 is 11 residues long. The germline V gene has CDR1 SQVTM and CDR2 ANQGSEA. CDR3 sequence reads: CSVEEIYGYTF. CDR3 DNA: TGCAGCGTTGAGGAAATATATGGCTACACCTTC.

This clonotype showed up just a few times. The rearrangement uses TRBV19 and TRBJ2-7; the D is unclear. CDR3 length: 14 residues. In germline, CDR1 is LNHDA, CDR2 SQIVND (reference sequence). Trimming shortened V by 5 bases and J by 2 bases, and 13 bases separated the two germline ends. The CDR3 sequence is CASSPTGRTYEQYF. Here the CDR3 DNA reads TGTGCCAGTAGTCCCACGGGCAGGACCTACGAGCAGTACTTC.

This clonotype has just a few counts. The V and J genes are TRBV7-9 and TRBJ2-2; D is undetermined. This CDR3 contains 13 residues. CDR1 is SEHNR and CDR2 is FQNEAQ in the germline V gene (reference sequence). V was pared by 1 base and J by 6 bases, with 6 bases between. CDR3 sequence reads: CASSLEDAGELFF. The DNA for the CDR3 is TGTGCCAGCAGCTTAGAGGATGCCGGGGAGCTGTTTTTT.

At least ten counts were recorded for this clonotype. This rearrangement joins TRBV5-6 to TRBJ2-1; TRBD1 is a possible D gene (7 bases). The CDR3 covers 17 residues. V lost 4 bases to trimming and J lost 12 bases, with 29 bases between them. Germline V gene data show CDR1 as SGHDT and CDR2 as YYEEEE. CDR3 sequence reads: CASSQSLDREELTRQFF. CDR3 DNA sequence: TGTGCCAGCAGCCAGAGCTTAGACAGGGAGGAACTAACCCGGCAGTTCTTC.